This T cell receptor (beta chain) was captured in a study of CD8 T cells in Susac syndrome. Reverse transcription used about 0.45 to 1 ug RNA and random hexamers. TCRdb re-derived calls from the immunoSEQ multiplex PCR reads in MiXCR, one entry per CDR3 protein. Of more than 95,000 distinct CDR3 sequences listed, 90% to 95% are singletons. The CDR3 extends over 15 amino acids. The genes are TRBV21-1 and TRBJ2-5. TRBV21-1 is listed as a pseudogene. The sequence was obtained from a human donor with Susac syndrome. The sample consisted of CD8+ T cells from PBMCs. The CDR3 DNA follows: TGTGCCAGCAGCAAAGTTCGGACGGAGAAAGAGACCCAGTACTTC. Its protein is CASSKVRTEKETQYF.